These 29 T cell receptor beta chains originate from one sample sequenced in a study of shared clonotypes between healthy human individuals. Using immunoSEQ multiplex PCR, the repertoire was profiled, and TCRdb retains in-frame clones only, with some absent. The sample includes roughly 640,000 clones, around 97% of them seen just once. The source material was naive CD4+ T cells sorted from blood. Indicated subset: CD45RA+ positively selected. Receptor source: a woman aged 25 to 39 in good health.

This chain uses TRBV27 with TRBJ1-2; D is ambiguous. Per the germline V gene, CDR1 is MNHEY and CDR2 is SMNVEV (reference sequence). This CDR3 comprises 12 residues. The germline V and J ends were trimmed by 6 bases and 3 bases, with 8 bases remaining between them. The CDR3 sequence: CASRPGDYGYTF. CDR3 DNA: TGTGCCAGCAGACCGGGAGACTATGGCTACACCTTC.

The V call is TRBV5-6, the J call TRBJ1-5, with 8 positions matching TRBD1. The CDR3 extends over 16 amino acids. Germline V lookup: CDR1 SGHDT, CDR2 YYEEEE. V gave up 3 bases and J gave up 3 bases; unmatched junction bases: 8. DNA of the CDR3: TGTGCCAGCAGCTCTTCTGCAGGGGGCCACAATCAGCCCCAGCATTTT. Encoded protein: CASSSSAGGHNQPQHF.

This clone was recorded a few times. CDR3 sequence (DNA): TGTGCCAGCAGTGAAGAGGTGAACACTGAAGCTTTCTTT. Translating it yields CASSEEVNTEAFF. The V and J genes are TRBV2 and TRBJ1-1; D gene uncertain. CDR1 SNHLY and CDR2 FYNNEI come from the germline V gene. This CDR3 has 13 residues. V shed 1 base and J shed 0 bases, with 3 bases lying between them. The full variable domain, completed using reference TRBV2 and TRBJ1-1, is EPEVTQTPSHQVTQMGQEVILRCVPISNHLYFYWYRQILGQKVEFLVSFYNNEISEKSEIFDDQFSVERPDGSNFTLKIRSTKLEDSAMYFCASSEEVNTEAFFGQGTRLTVV.

The CDR3 sequence is CASSLLPTGTSKETVYNEQFF. CDR3 bases: TGTGCCAGCAGTTTGTTACCCACCGGGACCAGTAAGGAAACCGTGTACAATGAGCAGTTCTTC. The chain joins TRBV28 to TRBJ2-1; D tentatively reads TRBD1 or TRBD2 (5 bases each). Trimming cost V 3 bases and J 4 bases, with 31 bases left between them. Germline values: CDR1 MDHEN, CDR2 SYDVKM. This CDR3 contains 21 residues.

V and J are TRBV11-3 and TRBJ2-1; 10 nucleotides match TRBD2. The junction had 7 bases not matched to a gene; V was cut back by 1 base and J by 7 bases. CDR3 size: 16 residues. Per the germline V gene, CDR1 is SGHNT and CDR2 is YENEEA. The CDR3 spells CASSLGPSGSNNEQFF. Here the CDR3 DNA reads TGTGCCAGCAGCTTAGGACCTAGCGGGAGTAATAATGAGCAGTTCTTC.

The rearrangement links TRBV28 to TRBJ2-6; 7 nucleotides line up with TRBD1. Germline V gene sequence: CDR1 MDHEN, CDR2 SYDVKM. With 6 bases clipped from V and 1 base from J, the junction kept 9 bases outside the gene matches. This CDR3 spans 17 amino acids. The CDR3 protein is CASSRGQEQSGANVLTF. The CDR3 DNA follows: TGTGCCAGCAGCCGTGGACAGGAGCAGTCTGGGGCCAACGTCCTGACTTTC.

The CDR3 DNA is TGTGCCAGTAGTTCGGGGGGTCAGCCCCAGCATTTT. The encoded protein is CASSSGGQPQHF. The rearrangement uses TRBV19 and TRBJ1-5, with D perhaps matching TRBD1 (5 bases). In germline, CDR1 is LNHDA, CDR2 SQIVND (reference sequence). The CDR3 has 12 residues. V gave up 5 bases and J gave up 6 bases, with 8 bases separating them. The full variable domain, its missing parts supplied by reference TRBV19 and TRBJ1-5, is DGGITQSPKYLFRKEGQNVTLSCEQNLNHDAMYWYRQDPGQGLRLIYYSQIVNDFQKGDIAEGYSVSREKKESFPLTVTSAQKNPTAFYLCASSSGGQPQHFGDGTRLSIL.

This chain uses TRBV28 with TRBJ2-7; D uncertain. V was trimmed by 7 bases and J by 1 base, leaving 11 bases between them. This CDR3 comprises 13 residues. Germline CDR1 is MDHEN and CDR2 is SYDVKM. CDR3 nucleotide sequence: TGTGCCAGCACCTCCCCGGGTTCCTACGAGCAGTACTTC. Protein product: CASTSPGSYEQYF.

The chain carries TRBV28 and TRBJ2-5; 8 nucleotides line up with TRBD1. Germline V gene sequence: CDR1 MDHEN, CDR2 SYDVKM. The CDR3 sequence is 16 residues long. The junction had 17 bases not matched to a gene; V was cut back by 3 bases and J by 11 bases. Here the CDR3 reads CASSLGGQGSMREQYF. In DNA form, the CDR3 reads TGTGCCAGCAGTTTGGGTGGACAGGGATCAATGAGGGAGCAGTACTTC.

The J gene is TRBJ2-7, the V gene TRBV19; D is unresolved. CDR1 is LNHDA and CDR2 is SQIVND in the germline V gene (reference sequence). The CDR3 is 14 residues long. Trimming left V 1 base short and J 2 bases short, with 9 bases between. The CDR3 DNA reads as TGTGCCAGTAGTATAGTCGCTTACACCTACGAGCAGTACTTC. Its protein product is CASSIVAYTYEQYF.

The chain employs TRBV6-5 and TRBJ2-7; the match to TRBD1 covers 12 bases. Trimming cost V 8 bases and J 5 bases; bases outside gene matches: 7. Germline V gene data show CDR1 as MNHEY and CDR2 as SVGAGI. This CDR3 is 14 amino acids long. CDR3 nucleotides: TGTGCCAGCTCCCGCGGGACAGGGGGCCACGAGCAGTACTTC. Translating gives CASSRGTGGHEQYF.

This clone was observed once. Additional DNA sequences in this sample encode the identical CDR3. The chain has TRBV28 and TRBJ1-3, with D possibly matching TRBD1 (5 bases). V lost 2 bases and J 0 bases, leaving 11 bases between the germline ends. The V gene's germline CDR1 is MDHEN and CDR2 SYDVKM. This CDR3 spans 16 amino acids. The CDR3 sequence: CASSLPGQGSGNTIYF. The CDR3, as DNA: TGTGCCAGCAGTTTACCCGGACAAGGCTCTGGAAACACCATATATTTT. The complete variable domain, with remaining parts taken from reference TRBV28 and TRBJ1-3, reads DVKVTQSSRYLVKRTGEKVFLECVQDMDHENMFWYRQDPGLGLRLIYFSYDVKMKEKGDIPEGYSVSREKKERFSLILESASTNQTSMYLCASSLPGQGSGNTIYFGEGSWLTVV.

The DNA of the CDR3 is TGTGCCAGCAGCAAATCCGGGACAGGGGCTGGAAACACCATATATTTT. It encodes CASSKSGTGAGNTIYF. This rearrangement joins TRBV7-9 to TRBJ1-3; TRBD1 matches at 10 bases. V gave up 5 bases and J gave up 2 bases; unmatched junction bases: 6. The CDR3 extends over 16 amino acids. From germline, CDR1 is SEHNR and CDR2 FQNEAQ (reference sequence).

The chain combines TRBV11-2 with TRBJ1-4; D call uncertain. The CDR3 totals 13 residues. CDR1 is SGHAT and CDR2 is FQNNGV in the germline V gene. The V end lost 4 bases, the J end lost 5 bases, and 8 bases lay between the germline ends. The CDR3 DNA follows: TGTGCCAGCAGCTGGACGGAGAATGAAAAACTGTTTTTT. Protein: CASSWTENEKLFF.

This clone has a single count. The genes are TRBV6-5 and TRBJ2-7, with D possibly TRBD1 on 5 matching bases. CDR1 is MNHEY, CDR2 SVGAGI, per germline. The CDR3 runs 14 residues. With 2 bases removed from V and 2 bases from J, the gap between germline ends came to 10 bases. CDR3 in amino acids: CASSYPGHTYEQYF. CDR3 DNA sequence: TGTGCCAGCAGTTACCCAGGACATACCTACGAGCAGTACTTC.

The V and J genes are TRBV28 and TRBJ1-3; 7 nucleotides match TRBD1. V shed 5 bases and J 3 bases; nucleotides not matched to a gene: 7. Germline values: CDR1 MDHEN, CDR2 SYDVKM. The CDR3 consists of 15 residues. The CDR3 spells CASSQDRDYGNTIYF. The DNA of the CDR3 is TGTGCCAGCAGTCAAGACAGGGACTATGGAAACACCATATATTTT.

The rearrangement joins TRBV11-2 to TRBJ1-1, with 9 bases fitting TRBD1. This CDR3 is built from 15 residues. The V segment lost 5 bases and the J segment 4 bases; nucleotides outside the gene matches: 8. Germline lookup yields CDR1 SGHAT and CDR2 FQNNGV. CDR3 in amino acids: CASSGYRGRGTEAFF. The CDR3 bases are TGTGCCAGCAGCGGATACAGGGGGCGCGGCACTGAAGCTTTCTTT.

The chain recombines TRBV11-2 with TRBJ2-1; D uncertain. The length of the CDR3 is 13 residues. V was pared by 5 bases and J by 7 bases, with 12 bases between. The V gene's germline CDR1 is SGHAT and CDR2 FQNNGV. CDR3 protein: CASSGRFENEQFF. The DNA of the CDR3 is TGTGCCAGCAGCGGAAGATTCGAAAATGAGCAGTTCTTC.

This clone appeared a few times. The J gene is TRBJ1-5, the V gene TRBV30, with 8 bases matching TRBD1. Trimming removed 4 bases from V and 5 bases from J; junction bases left unmatched: 7. The germline V gene has CDR1 GTSNPN and CDR2 SVGIG (reference sequence). This CDR3 has 14 residues. DNA for the CDR3: TGTGCCTGGACTCCGGCAGGGGGCTATCAGCCCCAGCATTTT. Translating gives CAWTPAGGYQPQHF.

V usage is TRBV9 and J usage is TRBJ2-5, with D perhaps TRBD1 or TRBD2 (5 bases each). Looked up from germline, CDR1 is SGDLS and CDR2 is YYNGEE. The CDR3 runs to 14 residues. Between the trimmed V and J ends, which lost 3 bases and 7 bases, there was a span of 16 bases. Written as DNA, the CDR3 is TGTGCCAGCAGCGCTGGGGGTACCCTGACGACCCAGTACTTC. Amino acids: CASSAGGTLTTQYF.

The V gene is TRBV15, the J gene TRBJ2-1; 10 bases line up with TRBD2. CDR1 LNHNV and CDR2 YYDKDF come from the germline V gene (reference sequence). The CDR3 consists of 15 residues. J gave up 8 bases and V 6 bases, and 10 bases lay outside the gene matches. CDR3: CATRPGTSERDEQFF. The DNA for the CDR3 is TGTGCCACCAGACCCGGGACTAGCGAAAGGGATGAGCAGTTCTTC. Complete variable domain (other parts from reference TRBV15 and TRBJ2-1): DAMVIQNPRYQVTQFGKPVTLSCSQTLNHNVMYWYQQKSSQAPKLLFHYYDKDFNNEADTPDNFQSRRPNTSFCFLDIRSPGLGDTAMYLCATRPGTSERDEQFFGPGTRLTVL.

The chain combines TRBV21-1 with TRBJ2-5; the DNA was not used to check the table's D call, TRBD2. TRBV21-1 is given as a pseudogene. This CDR3 is built from 16 residues. CDR3 sequence (DNA): TGTGCCAGCAGCAAAGTTTGGGGGACTAGAGAAGAGACCCAGTACTTC. Translating it yields CASSKVWGTREETQYF.

The chain couples TRBV5-1 to TRBJ2-3; 11 nucleotides line up with TRBD1. J gave up 7 bases and V 3 bases, and 16 bases lay outside the gene matches. Germline CDR1 SGHRS, CDR2 YFSETQ. The CDR3 runs to 18 residues. The DNA of the CDR3 is TGCGCCAGCAGCTCCGGGCACCACGGGACAGGGGGTTACTATACGCAGTATTTT. Translated, it gives CASSSGHHGTGGYYTQYF.

The CDR3 nucleotides read TGTGCCAGCCGATTCAATGAAAAACTGTTTTTT. It is translated as CASRFNEKLFF. This chain links TRBV6-5 with TRBJ1-4; unclear D gene. Trimming pared 8 bases from V and 5 bases from J, leaving 6 bases between. There are 11 residues in the CDR3. Germline assignment: CDR1 MNHEY and CDR2 SVGAGI.

The chain uses TRBV5-1 and TRBJ2-1; 8 positions agree with TRBD1. Germline V CDR1 and CDR2: SGHRS, YFSETQ. With V trimmed by 5 bases and J by 3 bases, 7 bases remained unmatched. This CDR3 is 15 amino acids long. This CDR3 is CASRTGTGSYNEQFF. CDR3 nucleotides: TGCGCCAGCAGGACCGGGACAGGCAGCTACAATGAGCAGTTCTTC.

This clone was seen a few times. The chain combines TRBV7-9 with TRBJ1-2; D call uncertain. Deletions cut 1 base from V and 2 bases from J, with 5 bases between. The CDR3 runs 13 residues. The germline V gene has CDR1 SEHNR and CDR2 FQNEAQ (reference sequence). DNA for the CDR3: TGTGCCAGCAGCTTAGGGGAGAACTATGGCTACACCTTC. Translated, it gives CASSLGENYGYTF.

V and J are TRBV5-4 and TRBJ2-2; possibly TRBD1 or TRBD2 for D (5 bases each). The CDR3 has 15 residues. Germline lookup yields CDR1 SGHNT and CDR2 YYREEE (reference sequence). The V end lost 2 bases, the J end lost 5 bases, and 13 bases lay between the germline ends. The CDR3 sequence: CASSFTTGGTGELFF. The CDR3, as DNA: TGTGCCAGCAGCTTTACTACTGGGGGTACCGGGGAGCTGTTTTTT.

The chain recombines TRBV7-9 with TRBJ1-3; D unresolved. There are 17 residues in the CDR3. V lost 3 bases to trimming and J lost 0 bases, with 15 bases between them. Germline V gene sequence: CDR1 SEHNR, CDR2 FQNEAQ (reference sequence). This CDR3 is CASSFGNLLDSGNTIYF. The CDR3 nucleotides are TGTGCCAGCAGCTTTGGGAACCTTCTGGACTCTGGAAACACCATATATTTT.

The rearrangement uses TRBV11-2 and TRBJ2-3, with D hard to call. Germline V gene sequence: CDR1 SGHAT, CDR2 FQNNGV. V was trimmed by 4 bases and J by 6 bases, leaving 11 bases between them. The CDR3 runs 13 residues. This CDR3 reads CASSSLQQDTQYF. For the CDR3, the DNA is TGTGCCAGCAGCTCATTACAGCAGGATACGCAGTATTTT.